Below, one T cell receptor (beta chain) is given with its context. Under the authors' procedure: The assay estimated nucleated cells by amplifying reference gene primers. The method was immunoSEQ multiplex PCR; TCRdb's version includes in-frame clones alone and lacks a portion of them. V, J and clone size derive from that table, while D and trimming were established from the DNA sequence. Altogether 90,000 to 100,000 clones are present, around 90% being singletons, with the ten largest covering roughly 2.6%. The J segment lost 5 bases and the V segment lost 4 bases, leaving 8 bases of the junction unmatched. The CDR3 totals 15 residues. CDR1 is KGHDR, CDR2 SFDVKD, per germline. The data stem from a study of blood T cell repertoires in COVID-19. Whole-study context: Donors in the United States, Italy and Spain gave samples during acute or convalescent COVID-19.

The J gene is TRBJ2-5, the V gene TRBV24-1; 8 bases match TRBD1. The sample comprised peripheral blood. This TCR was recovered from a man aged 50 to 60 with COVID-19, enrolled during active disease. The CDR3 loop reads CATSDTQGARETQYF. The DNA for the CDR3 is TGTGCCACCAGTGACACTCAGGGGGCGAGGGAGACCCAGTACTTC.